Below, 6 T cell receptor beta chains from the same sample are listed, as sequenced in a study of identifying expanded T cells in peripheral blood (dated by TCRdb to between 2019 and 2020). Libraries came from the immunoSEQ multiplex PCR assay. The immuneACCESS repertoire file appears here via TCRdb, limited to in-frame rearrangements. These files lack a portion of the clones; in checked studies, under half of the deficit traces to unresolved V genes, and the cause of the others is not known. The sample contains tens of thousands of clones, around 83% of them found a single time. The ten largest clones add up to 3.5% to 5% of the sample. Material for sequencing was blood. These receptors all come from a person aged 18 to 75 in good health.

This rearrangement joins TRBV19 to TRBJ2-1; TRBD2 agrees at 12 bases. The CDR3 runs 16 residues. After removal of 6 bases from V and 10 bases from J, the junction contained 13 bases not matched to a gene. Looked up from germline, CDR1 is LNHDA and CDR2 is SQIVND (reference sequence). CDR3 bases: TGTGCCAGTAGCGAACACCCTAGCGGGGGGGCCAAGGAGCAGTTCTTC. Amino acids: CASSEHPSGGAKEQFF.

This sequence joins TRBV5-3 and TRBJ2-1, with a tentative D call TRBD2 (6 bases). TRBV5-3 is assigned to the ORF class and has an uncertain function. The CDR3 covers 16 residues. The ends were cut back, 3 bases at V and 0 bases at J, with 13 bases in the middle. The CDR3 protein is CARSYGTASSYNEQFF. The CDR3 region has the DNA TGTGCCAGAAGCTACGGGACTGCCAGCTCCTACAATGAGCAGTTCTTC.

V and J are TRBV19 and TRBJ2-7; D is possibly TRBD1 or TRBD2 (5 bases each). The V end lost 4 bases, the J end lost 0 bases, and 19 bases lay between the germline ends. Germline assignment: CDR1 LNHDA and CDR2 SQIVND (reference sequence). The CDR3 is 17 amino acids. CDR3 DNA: TGTGCCAGTAGTACCCGACCCGGGACCCACTACTCCTACGAGCAGTACTTC. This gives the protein CASSTRPGTHYSYEQYF.

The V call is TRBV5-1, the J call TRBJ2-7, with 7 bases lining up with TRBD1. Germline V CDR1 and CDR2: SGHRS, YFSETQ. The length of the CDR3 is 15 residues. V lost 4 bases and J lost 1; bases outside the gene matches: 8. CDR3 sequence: CASSLRTGPSYEQYF. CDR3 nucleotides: TGCGCCAGCAGCCTCCGGACAGGCCCTTCCTACGAGCAGTACTTC.

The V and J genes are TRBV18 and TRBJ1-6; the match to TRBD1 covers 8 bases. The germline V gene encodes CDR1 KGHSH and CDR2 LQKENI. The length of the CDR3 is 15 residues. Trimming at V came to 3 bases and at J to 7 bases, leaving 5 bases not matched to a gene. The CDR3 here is CASSPRTGINSPLHF. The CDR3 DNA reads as TGTGCCAGCTCACCCAGGACAGGGATAAATTCACCCCTCCACTTT.

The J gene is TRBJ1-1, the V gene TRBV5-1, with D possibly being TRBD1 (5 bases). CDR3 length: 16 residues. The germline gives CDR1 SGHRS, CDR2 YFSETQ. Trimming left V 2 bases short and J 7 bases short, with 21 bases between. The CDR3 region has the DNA TGCGCCAGCAGCTTAGGGCCTCGGGGGAGGTCTGATGAAGCTTTCTTT. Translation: CASSLGPRGRSDEAFF. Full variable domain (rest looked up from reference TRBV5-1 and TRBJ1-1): KAGVTQTPRYLIKTRGQQVTLSCSPISGHRSVSWYQQTPGQGLQFLFEYFSETQRNKGNFPGRFSGRQFSNSRSEMNVSTLELGDSALYLCASSLGPRGRSDEAFFGQGTRLTVV.